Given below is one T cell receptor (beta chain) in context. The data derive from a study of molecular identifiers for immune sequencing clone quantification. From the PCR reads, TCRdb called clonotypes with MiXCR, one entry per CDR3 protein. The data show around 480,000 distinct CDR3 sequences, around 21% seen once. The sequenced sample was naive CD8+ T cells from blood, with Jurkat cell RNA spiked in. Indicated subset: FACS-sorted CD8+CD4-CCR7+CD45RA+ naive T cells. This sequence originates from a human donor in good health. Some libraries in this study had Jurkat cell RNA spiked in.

The CDR3 region is CASSKPAYEQYF. CDR3 coding DNA: TGTGCCAGCAGCAAACCAGCCTACGAGCAGTACTTC. This chain uses TRBV21-1 with TRBJ2-7. TRBV21-1 is a recognized pseudogene. The CDR3 loop spans 12 amino acids.